This passage covers 24 T cell receptor beta chains from one sample sequenced in a study of T cells expressing NK-cell markers (dated by TCRdb to 2018 to 2021). Library method: 5' RACE. TCRdb records Illumina HiSeq 2000 as the sequencer. The reads went through TCRdb reprocessing, and each CDR3 protein sequence gets one entry with no DNA. The table kept for this sample lists a few hundred thousand distinct CDR3 sequences. The ten most abundant clones make up approximately 0.39% of the sample. Material for sequencing was blood T cells: a sorted CD56 or NKG2C T cell subset, CD4+ or CD8+ T cells, or bulk PBMC T cells (not recorded which). These receptors were obtained from a man aged 18 to 30 in good health. Donor details come from another sample of the same person, matched by shared clones.

The chain couples TRBV20-1 to TRBJ1-4; TCRdb picks TRBD1, but there is no DNA to check that call. The CDR3 length is 15 residues. CDR1 is DFQATT, CDR2 SNEGSKA, per germline (reference sequence). CDR3 amino acids: CSARDRRTEGGKLFF.

V gene TRBV20-1 combines with J gene TRBJ2-5. Germline loops: CDR1 DFQATT, CDR2 SNEGSKA (reference sequence). This CDR3 region has 12 residues. CDR3 residues: CSARDLPETQYF.

This rearrangement joins TRBV20-1 to TRBJ2-3; there is no DNA to check the TCRdb D call of TRBD2. The CDR3 loop spans 15 amino acids. Germline V CDR1 and CDR2: DFQATT, SNEGSKA (reference sequence). The CDR3 is CSARDVAGVTDTQYF.

CDR3 loop: CASRQGRETQYF. The chain has TRBV6-1 and TRBJ2-5; TCRdb picks TRBD1, but there is no DNA to check that call. The CDR3 length is 12 residues. Germline-derived CDR1 and CDR2 are MNHNS and SASEGT.

The rearrangement joins TRBV12-3 or TRBV12-4 to TRBJ2-7; TCRdb's D gene call, TRBD1, goes unchecked for lack of DNA. The CDR3 loop spans 14 amino acids. CDR3 in amino acids: CASSPPRRYYEQYF.

The chain couples TRBV20-1 to TRBJ2-3; TCRdb picks TRBD2, but there is no DNA to check that call. Germline V CDR1 and CDR2: DFQATT, SNEGSKA (reference sequence). This CDR3 spans 14 amino acids. CDR3 sequence reads: CSAVQLAGSDTQYF.

J is TRBJ2-5 and V is TRBV20-1. Per germline, CDR1 DFQATT and CDR2 SNEGSKA (reference sequence). This CDR3 spans 13 amino acids. The CDR3 region is CSARGGAQETQYF.

The chain combines TRBV3-1 with TRBJ1-2. Looked up from germline, CDR1 is LGHDT and CDR2 is YNNKEL (reference sequence). The CDR3 consists of 12 residues. This chain's CDR3 is CASSQGESGCTF. Full variable domain (rest looked up from reference TRBV3-1 and TRBJ1-2): DTAVSQTPKYLVTQMGNDKSIKCEQNLGHDTMYWYKQDSKKFLKIMFSYNNKELIINETVPNRFSPKSPDKAHLNLHINSLELGDSAVYFCASSQGESGCTFGSGTRLTVV.

The chain recombines TRBV11-2 with TRBJ2-7; TCRdb indicates TRBD1, and absent DNA this call remains unverified. This CDR3 contains 14 residues. The germline gives CDR1 SGHAT, CDR2 FQNNGV. CDR3 loop: CASSAGTGTYEQYF.

V and J are TRBV5-6 and TRBJ2-1; the TRBD1 assignment by TCRdb is unverifiable without DNA. Germline lookup yields CDR1 SGHDT and CDR2 YYEEEE. The CDR3 is 11 amino acids. The CDR3 region is CASSFGQGQFF.

Here the CDR3 reads CASSLAGRGYEQYF. The chain employs TRBV12-3 or TRBV12-4 and TRBJ2-7; TCRdb's assignment of TRBD2 cannot be checked, as there is no DNA. The CDR3 extends over 14 amino acids.

The chain couples TRBV20-1 to TRBJ2-3; TCRdb designates TRBD1, a call that cannot be tested without DNA. The CDR3 consists of 15 residues. Germline values: CDR1 DFQATT, CDR2 SNEGSKA (reference sequence). Here the CDR3 reads CSAREQGSFTDTQYF.

The rearrangement uses TRBV11-3 and TRBJ1-4; TCRdb's D gene call, TRBD1, goes unchecked for lack of DNA. The CDR3 sequence is 16 residues long. CDR1 SGHNT and CDR2 YENEEA come from the germline V gene. The CDR3 sequence: CASSFRVESTNEKLFF.

The chain recombines TRBV29-1 with TRBJ2-7; the D gene TCRdb calls, TRBD2, cannot be checked with no DNA. The germline V gene has CDR1 SQVTM and CDR2 ANQGSEA. This CDR3 is 13 amino acids long. CDR3 loop: CSAETSGSFEQYF.

The chain combines TRBV29-1 with TRBJ1-2; the TRBD1 assignment by TCRdb is unverifiable without DNA. The CDR3 has 13 amino acids. Germline V gene sequence: CDR1 SQVTM, CDR2 ANQGSEA. The CDR3 loop reads CSVVDREGYGYTF. The whole variable domain, filled in from reference TRBV29-1 and TRBJ1-2, reads SAVISQKPSRDICQRGTSLTIQCQVDSQVTMMFWYRQQPGQSLTLIATANQGSEATYESGFVIDKFPISRPNLTFSTLTVSNMSPEDSSIYLCSVVDREGYGYTFGSGTRLTVV.

This sequence joins TRBV20-1 and TRBJ1-3. This CDR3 region has 16 residues. Germline-derived CDR1 and CDR2 are DFQATT and SNEGSKA (reference sequence). The CDR3: CSARGPEFSSGNTIYF.

The chain carries TRBV29-1 and TRBJ2-2; TCRdb picks TRBD1, but there is no DNA to check that call. CDR3 length: 15 amino acids. Germline lookup yields CDR1 SQVTM and CDR2 ANQGSEA. The CDR3 sequence: CSVERPGQGTGELFF.

The chain's CDR3 is CASSSSGRFNEQFF. The V call is TRBV12-3 or TRBV12-4, the J call TRBJ2-1; TCRdb names TRBD2, which stays unverified in the absence of DNA. The CDR3 is 14 residues long.

CDR3 protein: CASSFIRRTGDGYTF. The chain links TRBV7-2 to TRBJ1-2; TCRdb lists TRBD1, though no DNA is available to test this call. The germline V gene has CDR1 SGHTA and CDR2 FQGNSA. The CDR3 contains 15 residues.

The genes are TRBV7-3 and TRBJ2-3; TCRdb gives TRBD2 as the D gene, but with no DNA this cannot be confirmed. Germline V CDR1 and CDR2: SGHTA, FQGTGA. There are 16 residues in the CDR3. The chain's CDR3 is CASSLGLAGTPDTQYF.

This chain uses TRBV6-5 with TRBJ1-4. From germline, CDR1 is MNHEY and CDR2 SVGAGI. This CDR3 region has 12 residues. CDR3 residues: CASRGSREKLFF.

V gene TRBV20-1 combines with J gene TRBJ2-7; with no DNA, the TCRdb D assignment of TRBD1 cannot be verified. This CDR3 spans 13 amino acids. Germline assignment: CDR1 DFQATT and CDR2 SNEGSKA (reference sequence). The chain's CDR3 is CSAGRTGSYEQYF.

The rearrangement links TRBV6-1 to TRBJ1-4; the D gene TCRdb calls, TRBD1, cannot be checked with no DNA. Germline assignment: CDR1 MNHNS and CDR2 SASEGT. The CDR3 is 15 amino acids. CDR3 protein: CASSEGTGLREKLFF.

This rearrangement joins TRBV7-3 to TRBJ1-2; TCRdb lists TRBD1, though no DNA is available to test this call. From germline, CDR1 is SGHTA and CDR2 FQGTGA. The CDR3 length is 15 residues. CDR3 region: CASSPGGTELSGYTF.